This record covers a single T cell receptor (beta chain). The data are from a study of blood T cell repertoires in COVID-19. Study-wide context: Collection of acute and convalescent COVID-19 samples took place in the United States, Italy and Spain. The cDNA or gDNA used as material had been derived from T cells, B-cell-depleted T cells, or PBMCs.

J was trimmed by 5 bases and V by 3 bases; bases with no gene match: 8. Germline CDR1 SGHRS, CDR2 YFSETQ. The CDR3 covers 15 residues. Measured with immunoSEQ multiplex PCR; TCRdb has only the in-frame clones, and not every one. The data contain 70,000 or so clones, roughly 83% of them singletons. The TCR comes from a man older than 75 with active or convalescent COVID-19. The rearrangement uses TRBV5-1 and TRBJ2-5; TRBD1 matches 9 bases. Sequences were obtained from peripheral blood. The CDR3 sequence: CASSSPTGGMETQYF. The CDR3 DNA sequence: TGCGCCAGCAGCTCACCGACAGGGGGGATGGAGACCCAGTACTTC.